One and the same sample provided the 18 T cell receptor beta chains below, sequenced in a study of T cells after posttransplantation cyclophosphamide. Sequencing was performed with immunoSEQ multiplex PCR; in TCRdb, only in-frame clones are kept and a portion is missing. The sample was found to contain over 45,000 clones, and every one recurs. Sequencing input: PBMCs. The receptor source for this set is a man aged 40-49 years in good health, CMV-negative, and a related stem cell transplant donor.

This clone was seen many times. This sequence joins TRBV4-1 and TRBJ2-7; the match to TRBD1 covers 9 bases. CDR3 length: 15 amino acids. Germline trimming cut 4 bases from V and 6 bases from J; bases unmatched to any gene: 10. CDR1 and CDR2 (germline): MGHRA, YSYEKL. The CDR3: CASSPYGQGPGEQYF. The CDR3 nucleotides read TGCGCCAGCAGCCCCTACGGACAGGGGCCCGGCGAGCAGTACTTC.

This clone appeared many times. The chain carries TRBV7-2 and TRBJ2-5; D perhaps matches TRBD2 (5 bases). The CDR3 totals 15 residues. From germline, CDR1 is SGHTA and CDR2 FQGNSA. With 2 bases removed from V and 1 base from J, the gap between germline ends came to 11 bases. CDR3 amino acids: CASSLRAGLQETQYF. The CDR3 DNA reads as TGTGCCAGCAGCTTAAGGGCAGGACTCCAAGAGACCCAGTACTTC.

Ten or more counts support this clone. This chain connects TRBV14 to TRBJ2-3; 10 bases align to TRBD2. From germline, CDR1 is SGHDN and CDR2 FVKESK. The CDR3 length is 18 residues. V lost 3 bases to trimming and J lost 2 bases; unmatched junction nucleotides: 11. CDR3 bases: TGTGCCAGCAGCCATGAAATTACTAGCGGGATTAACACAGATACGCAGTATTTT. The encoded protein is CASSHEITSGINTDTQYF.

At least ten counts were recorded for this clone. The chain recombines TRBV6-1 with TRBJ1-2; unclear D gene. V dropped 1 base and J dropped 7 bases, with 4 bases sitting between them. Per germline, CDR1 MNHNS and CDR2 SASEGT. This CDR3 has 11 amino acids. The CDR3, as DNA: TGTGCCAGCAGTGAAGTTAGTGGCTACACCTTC. It encodes CASSEVSGYTF.

This clone was recorded many times. For the CDR3, the DNA is TGTGCCAGCGGGCTGGGTGCCACTGAAGCTTTCTTT. It encodes CASGLGATEAFF. The chain has TRBV7-9 and TRBJ1-1; D ambiguous. This CDR3 contains 12 residues. Germline CDR1 SEHNR, CDR2 FQNEAQ (reference sequence). V lost 8 bases and J 4 bases, leaving 11 bases between the germline ends.

The table lists this clone with a few counts. J is TRBJ2-3 and V is TRBV27; 13 bases align to TRBD2. Germline V gives CDR1 MNHEY, CDR2 SMNVEV (reference sequence). V shed 7 bases and J 11 bases; nucleotides not matched to a gene: 6. This CDR3 region has 13 residues. Written as DNA, the CDR3 is TGTGCCAGCACTGGACTAGCGGGAGTCGAGCAGTATTTT. Its translation is CASTGLAGVEQYF.

This clone was seen repeatedly, ten times or more. This rearrangement joins TRBV11-2 to TRBJ2-3; TRBD2 matches at 9 bases. With V trimmed by 5 bases and J by 4 bases, 4 bases remained unmatched. The CDR3 consists of 14 residues. Germline-derived CDR1 and CDR2 are SGHAT and FQNNGV. The CDR3 loop is CASSLSGRPDTQYF. The CDR3 coding sequence is TGTGCCAGCAGCCTTAGCGGGAGACCAGATACGCAGTATTTT. Complete variable domain (other parts from reference TRBV11-2 and TRBJ2-3): EAGVAQSPRYKIIEKRQSVAFWCNPISGHATLYWYQQILGQGPKLLIQFQNNGVVDDSQLPKDRFSAERLKGVDSTLKIQPAKLEDSAVYLCASSLSGRPDTQYFGPGTRLTVL.

This clone was observed at least ten times. The chain joins TRBV19 to TRBJ1-2, with 8 bases lining up with TRBD1. Trimming at V came to 4 bases and at J to 6 bases, leaving 13 bases not matched to a gene. The CDR3 totals 16 residues. The germline V gene has CDR1 LNHDA and CDR2 SQIVND (reference sequence). The CDR3 bases are TGTGCCAGTAGTAACCAACTCGGAGGACAGGGTAATGGCTACACCTTC. It specifies CASSNQLGGQGNGYTF.

The sample holds a few counts of this clone. The chain links TRBV23-1 to TRBJ1-2; 7 nucleotides line up with TRBD1. TRBV23-1 is annotated as an ORF whose role is uncertain. The CDR3 is made up of 17 amino acids. The CDR3 region has the DNA TGCGGTACTTCTAAAGAGAACAGGGGCGACGCTAACTATGGCTACACCTTC. It is translated as CGTSKENRGDANYGYTF.

This clone was detected many times. The chain is built from TRBV30 and TRBJ2-5, with a possible D match to TRBD1 (6 bases). There are 15 residues in the CDR3. V lost 0 bases and J 2 bases, leaving 13 bases between the germline ends. Germline lookup yields CDR1 GTSNPN and CDR2 SVGIG (reference sequence). This chain's CDR3 is CAWSVPYRAQETQYF. The CDR3 nucleotides are TGTGCCTGGAGTGTACCATACAGGGCGCAAGAGACCCAGTACTTC. Using reference TRBV30 and TRBJ2-5 for the parts outside the CDR3, the full variable domain is SQTIHQWPATLVQPVGSPLSLECTVEGTSNPNLYWYRQAAGRGLQLLFYSVGIGQISSEVPQNLSASRPQDRQFILSSKKLLLSDSGFYLCAWSVPYRAQETQYFGPGTRLLVL.

This clone was counted ten times or more. The rearrangement uses TRBV29-1 and TRBJ2-2, with TRBD2 matching 7 bases. Per the germline V gene, CDR1 is SQVTM and CDR2 is ANQGSEA. V was clipped by 4 bases and J by 4 bases; unmatched bases: 15. The CDR3 is made up of 17 amino acids. This chain's CDR3 is CSVGGAGVVRSTGELFF. The CDR3 nucleotides read TGCAGCGTTGGAGGGGCGGGAGTAGTTCGGAGCACCGGGGAGCTGTTTTTT.

This clone has ten or more counts. This sample also contains other DNA sequences that code for the same CDR3. The chain links TRBV5-1 to TRBJ2-1; TRBD2 is a possible D gene (6 bases). V lost 4 bases and J lost 9, with 11 bases in between. Per germline, CDR1 SGHRS and CDR2 YFSETQ. The CDR3 is made up of 12 amino acids. The CDR3 here is CASSLGGGEQFF. The CDR3 region has the DNA TGCGCCAGCAGCCTGGGGGGAGGTGAGCAGTTCTTC.

This clone has at least ten counts. The chain uses TRBV28 and TRBJ1-3; D is uncertain. V dropped 6 bases and J dropped 0 bases, with 12 bases sitting between them. This CDR3 region has 15 residues. From germline, CDR1 is MDHEN and CDR2 SYDVKM. CDR3 in amino acids: CASSSGLSSGNTIYF. CDR3 nucleotide sequence: TGTGCCAGCAGCTCAGGCTTGAGCTCTGGAAACACCATATATTTT.

There are many counts of this clone. V usage is TRBV19 and J usage is TRBJ2-3; 15 bases map to TRBD2. Per germline, CDR1 LNHDA and CDR2 SQIVND (reference sequence). After removal of 8 bases from V and 4 bases from J, the junction contained 1 base not matched to a gene. CDR3 size: 14 residues. This CDR3 reads CASGTSGRPDTQYF. The CDR3 bases are TGTGCCAGTGGGACTAGCGGGAGGCCAGATACGCAGTATTTT.

This clone has at least ten counts. The chain joins TRBV27 to TRBJ1-2; 10 bases align to TRBD1. CDR3 size: 14 residues. V lost 7 bases and J lost 8; bases outside the gene matches: 10. CDR1 and CDR2 (germline): MNHEY, SMNVEV (reference sequence). The CDR3 reads CASKTGTGVLGYTF. Here the CDR3 DNA reads TGTGCCAGCAAGACCGGGACAGGGGTCTTGGGCTACACCTTC.

This clone occurred many times. The rearrangement uses TRBV7-2 and TRBJ2-1; 7 positions agree with TRBD2. J gave up 2 bases and V 1 base, and 2 bases lay outside the gene matches. Germline loops: CDR1 SGHTA, CDR2 FQGNSA. This CDR3 has 15 amino acids. DNA of the CDR3: TGTGCCAGCAGCTTAGTGGCGGGGGCCTACAATGAGCAGTTCTTC. It yields the protein CASSLVAGAYNEQFF. The full variable domain, rest sourced from reference TRBV7-2 and TRBJ2-1, is GAGVSQSPSNKVTEKGKDVELRCDPISGHTALYWYRQSLGQGLEFLIYFQGNSAPDKSGLPSDRFSAERTGGSVSTLTIQRTQQEDSAVYLCASSLVAGAYNEQFFGPGTRLTVL.

This clone was counted at least ten times. The J gene is TRBJ2-1, the V gene TRBV5-1; 14 positions match TRBD2. Germline-derived CDR1 and CDR2 are SGHRS and YFSETQ. Trimming removed 4 bases from V and 4 bases from J; junction bases left unmatched: 10. The CDR3 length is 18 residues. CDR3 DNA sequence: TGCGCCAGCAGCGGAAAGGGGACTAGCGGGAGTCTATACAATGAGCAGTTCTTC. Protein: CASSGKGTSGSLYNEQFF.

This clone was counted a few times. The J gene is TRBJ2-5, the V gene TRBV19; 7 bases are a match to TRBD1. The J call may be wrong; the DNA end is better matched by TRBJ2-7. The germline gives CDR1 LNHDA, CDR2 SQIVND (reference sequence). CDR3 length equals 15 residues. Here the CDR3 reads CASSKDTGTDYEQYF. DNA for the CDR3: TGTGCCAGTAGTAAAGACACCGGGACAGACTACGAGCAGTACTTC.